The clone carrying this TCR beta chain was recorded at least ten times. This entry comes from a study of blood T cells in healthy people across ages. A second about 7 to 12 cycle PCR used barcoded and J-beta primers. TCRdb reanalysed the 5' RACE reads using MiXCR and keeps one entry per CDR3 protein. The sample includes approximately 1,100,000 distinct CDR3 sequences, 35% to 50% seen only once; the top ten take 18%. Sequencing was done on a sample of blood. The origin of this receptor is a woman aged 60 to 75 in good health.

CDR3 protein: CSAARQGGATDTQYF. The CDR3 nucleotides read TGCAGTGCTGCCCGACAGGGAGGGGCCACAGATACGCAGTATTTT. The chain joins TRBV20-1 to TRBJ2-3, with D perhaps given as TRBD1 or TRBD2 (7 bases each). This CDR3 contains 15 residues. Germline V gene sequence: CDR1 DFQATT, CDR2 SNEGSKA (reference sequence). Trimming shortened V by 5 bases and J by 2 bases, and 17 bases separated the two germline ends.